Sequencing of this T cell receptor beta chain was carried out in a study of post-analysis software for immune sequencing data. Concerning this clonotype: Antigen specificity is unknown. One junction end disagrees with the germline gene, perhaps due to a read error.

Unique molecular identifiers had been added to the TCR beta cDNA libraries. Between about 1 and 11 million T cells gave rise to hundreds of thousands of cDNA molecules. TCRdb passed the PCR reads through MiXCR, listing each CDR3 protein once. The table lists around 400,000 distinct CDR3 sequences, roughly 38% of them singletons. The CDR3 totals 15 residues. CDR1 SGHRS and CDR2 YFSETQ come from the germline V gene. General observations from the study: Analysis by F measure revealed that same-batch samples clustered strongly together. In patients, a few TRBV segments were more frequent than in controls, with TRBV5-6, TRBV5-1 and TRBV20-1 among them. Those with multiple sclerosis, the patient group, showed significantly lower normalized Chao1 diversity than controls.

V usage is TRBV5-1 and J usage is TRBJ2-3; D unresolved. The clonotype originates from a girl aged 10-17 years with multiple sclerosis. Sequencing input: blood. The CDR3 spells CANSFGPPHTDTQYF. The CDR3 DNA is TGCGCCAACAGCTTTGGACCACCTCACACAGATACGCAGTATTTT.